The sequence of this TCR beta chain was determined in a study of blood T cells in healthy people across ages. Points from the study as a whole: Fewer expanded clones and more diversity marked long-lived versus aged donors. Age brought a roughly linear fall in TCR beta diversity measured per million T cells.

The V gene's germline CDR1 is LGHNA and CDR2 YSLEER. The CDR3 is made up of 15 amino acids. The ends were cut back, 0 bases at V and 4 bases at J, with 10 bases in the middle. With respect to this clonotype: No antigen is known for it.

Alongside a J-beta primer mix, a sample-barcoded 5' primer served in a second PCR lasting about 7 to 12 cycles. All cDNA molecules were each tagged by a template-switch adaptor with 12 random nucleotides. Using its own MiXCR run on the 5' RACE reads, TCRdb lists one record per CDR3 protein. This repertoire shows 1.5 million or so distinct CDR3 sequences, roughly two fifths found once; its top ten account for 4%. Specimen: blood. The TCR originated in a woman aged 18-29 years in good health. The chain recombines TRBV4-3 with TRBJ2-1; D unresolved. The CDR3 loop reads CASSQDRAEYNEQFF. The CDR3 coding sequence is TGCGCCAGCAGCCAAGATCGGGCGGAGTACAATGAGCAGTTCTTC.